The 29 T cell receptor beta chains below all came from one sample that was sequenced in a study of cytomegalovirus exposure and HLA in healthy donors. Primers for the PCR totalled 60 Vbeta and 13 Jbeta. Assay used: immunoSEQ multiplex PCR; TCRdb lists only in-frame clones, some missing. The sample shows approximately 170,000 clones, approximately 88% of them seen only once. The sequencing input was PBMCs. Receptor source: a boy aged 2-15 years in good health and CMV-seronegative.

This clone was observed a single time. The CDR3 sequence: CASSLWGQGAHGYTF. The CDR3 DNA follows: TGTGCCAGCAGCTTGTGGGGACAGGGGGCGCATGGCTACACCTTC. The chain couples TRBV5-6 to TRBJ1-2, with 12 nucleotides matching TRBD1. V lost 1 base and J lost 6; bases outside the gene matches: 4. This CDR3 is built from 15 residues. Germline lookup yields CDR1 SGHDT and CDR2 YYEEEE. Full variable domain (outside the CDR3, taken from reference TRBV5-6 and TRBJ1-2): DAGVTQSPTHLIKTRGQQVTLRCSPKSGHDTVSWYQQALGQGPQFIFQYYEEEERQRGNFPDRFSGHQFPNYSSELNVNALLLGDSALYLCASSLWGQGAHGYTFGSGTRLTVV.

Remarks on this clone: The same CDR3 is also encoded by other DNA sequences in this sample. The rearrangement joins TRBV5-1 to TRBJ2-3, with no clear D. Trimming shortened V by 0 bases and J by 4 bases, and 6 bases separated the two germline ends. This CDR3 has 13 residues. The V gene's germline CDR1 is SGHRS and CDR2 YFSETQ. In DNA, the CDR3 is TGCGCCAGCAGCTTGGGAGTCGCAGATACGCAGTATTTT. Encoded protein: CASSLGVADTQYF.

The chain joins TRBV6-6 to TRBJ1-1; possibly TRBD1 for D (6 bases). The CDR3 consists of 13 residues. CDR1 and CDR2 from the germline V gene are MNHNY and SVGAGI (reference sequence). Deletions cut 0 bases from V and 9 bases from J, with 11 bases between. CDR3 loop: CASSYSQGGKAFF. CDR3 DNA: TGTGCCAGCAGTTACTCACAGGGTGGAAAAGCTTTCTTT.

The V call is TRBV7-8, the J call TRBJ2-1, with D unclear. V was cut by 2 bases and J by 3 bases, with 11 bases left in between. CDR1 is SGHVS, CDR2 FQNEAQ, per germline. This CDR3 has 15 residues. The CDR3 DNA reads TGTGCCAGCAGCTTAAGCTATGTAGACTACAATGAGCAGTTCTTC. Amino acids: CASSLSYVDYNEQFF.

The chain is built from TRBV28 and TRBJ2-3; D call uncertain. V was trimmed by 4 bases and J by 1 base, leaving 18 bases between them. In germline, CDR1 is MDHEN, CDR2 SYDVKM. The CDR3 is 17 amino acids. The CDR3, as DNA: TGTGCCAGCAGTTCCACATCCACCAGGATTGGCACAGATACGCAGTATTTT. Protein product: CASSSTSTRIGTDTQYF.

The V call is TRBV29-1, the J call TRBJ2-5; maybe TRBD1 (6 bases). This CDR3 has 14 amino acids. Trimming shortened V by 5 bases and J by 1 base, and 14 bases separated the two germline ends. Looked up from germline, CDR1 is SQVTM and CDR2 is ANQGSEA. CDR3 nucleotides: TGCAGCGTTTATTTCCCGGACAGCCAAGAGACCCAGTACTTC. Its protein is CSVYFPDSQETQYF.

Only a few counts were recorded for this clone. The chain uses TRBV18 and TRBJ2-7; D is perhaps TRBD2 (6 bases). This CDR3 is built from 12 residues. Trimming took off 3 bases at V and 6 bases at J, with 9 bases between the two ends. The germline V gene encodes CDR1 KGHSH and CDR2 LQKENI. CDR3 DNA: TGTGCCAGCTCACCGGGGGGTGGCGAGCAGTACGTC. The encoded protein is CASSPGGGEQYV.

Of note for this clone: Since the CDR3 does not end with the conserved phenylalanine or tryptophan, this likely comes from a read error. The chain uses TRBV7-3 and TRBJ2-7; TRBD2 matches 10 bases. The V gene's germline CDR1 is SGHTA and CDR2 FQGTGA. The CDR3 length is 17 residues. With V trimmed by 3 bases and J by 1 base, 9 bases remained unmatched. CDR3 amino acids: CASSFNSGRSASYEQYL. Written as DNA, the CDR3 is TGTGCCAGCAGCTTTAATAGCGGGAGGTCCGCATCCTACGAGCAGTACCTC.

This clone came up once. The chain combines TRBV7-9 with TRBJ1-2; D is uncertain. CDR3 length: 15 residues. V was cut by 2 bases and J by 4 bases, with 14 bases left in between. CDR1 is SEHNR, CDR2 FQNEAQ, per germline (reference sequence). The CDR3 region is CASSLSQANPYGYTF. The DNA of the CDR3 is TGTGCCAGCAGCTTATCCCAGGCCAACCCCTATGGCTACACCTTC.

V usage is TRBV14 and J usage is TRBJ2-5; no clear D gene. CDR1 is SGHDN and CDR2 is FVKESK in the germline V gene. The V end was cut by 1 base, the J end by 5 bases, with 8 bases between. The CDR3 spans 13 residues. CDR3 nucleotides: TGTGCCAGCAGCCAAGGAGCCTGGGAGACCCAGTACTTC. This gives the protein CASSQGAWETQYF.

V is TRBV28 and J is TRBJ1-2; possibly TRBD1 for D (6 bases). The CDR3 extends over 17 amino acids. In germline, CDR1 is MDHEN, CDR2 SYDVKM. V lost 3 bases and J 1 base, leaving 18 bases between the germline ends. The CDR3 DNA is TGTGCCAGCAGTTTTTGGCAGGGGAATCCCCTTAACTATGGCTACACCTTC. As protein: CASSFWQGNPLNYGYTF.

Comments on this clone: A junction end diverges from the germline sequence, so it may reflect a read error. This chain connects TRBV30 to TRBJ2-2; 10 nucleotides match TRBD1. This CDR3 spans 19 amino acids. Germline CDR1 GTSNPN, CDR2 SVGIG (reference sequence). The CDR3 sequence: CAWSVVVRDRGLGHRGAVF. CDR3 nucleotide sequence: TGTGCCTGGAGTGTGGTGGTGCGGGACAGGGGTTTGGGACACCGGGGAGCTGTTTTT.

V and J are TRBV10-1 and TRBJ2-2; TRBD2 might be the D (5 bases). The CDR3 loop spans 14 amino acids. Trimming pared 0 bases from V and 6 bases from J, leaving 8 bases between. The germline V gene encodes CDR1 WNHNN and CDR2 SYGVQD (reference sequence). The CDR3 nucleotides are TGCGCCAGCAGTGAGTCGCGAGGGCCCGGGGAGCTGTTTTTT. This sequence encodes CASSESRGPGELFF.

This chain connects TRBV4-3 to TRBJ2-1, with 9 bases identical to TRBD1. CDR3 length equals 15 residues. With 0 bases clipped from V and 8 bases from J, the junction kept 5 bases outside the gene matches. Per the germline V gene, CDR1 is LGHNA and CDR2 is YSLEER. The CDR3 loop reads CASSQEGTGFYEQFF. CDR3 sequence (DNA): TGCGCCAGCAGCCAAGAAGGGACAGGGTTCTATGAGCAGTTCTTC.

The J gene is TRBJ1-1, the V gene TRBV29-1, with 8 bases lining up with TRBD1. CDR1 and CDR2 from the germline V gene are SQVTM and ANQGSEA. Trimming removed 3 bases from V and 4 bases from J; junction bases left unmatched: 10. CDR3 length: 15 residues. The CDR3 nucleotides are TGCAGCGTTGAGACAGGGGTGGCGGGAAGCACTGAAGCTTTCTTT. Translating it yields CSVETGVAGSTEAFF.

V usage is TRBV15 and J usage is TRBJ2-7; D gene ambiguous. There are 13 residues in the CDR3. V lost 0 bases to trimming and J lost 4 bases, with 7 bases between them. Germline assignment: CDR1 LNHNV and CDR2 YYDKDF (reference sequence). The CDR3 DNA follows: TGTGCCACCAGCAGAGAATCCAGTTACGAGCAGTACTTC. Translating it yields CATSRESSYEQYF.

The chain uses TRBV5-6 and TRBJ1-2, with 7 bases identical to TRBD1. CDR3 length: 16 amino acids. Germline assignment: CDR1 SGHDT and CDR2 YYEEEE. V lost 4 bases to trimming and J lost 0 bases; unmatched junction nucleotides: 9. The CDR3 is CASSRTGEEANYGYTF. The CDR3 nucleotides are TGTGCCAGCAGCAGGACAGGTGAGGAGGCTAACTATGGCTACACCTTC.

The chain couples TRBV2 to TRBJ1-2; D is perhaps TRBD1 (6 bases). The CDR3 spans 12 residues. Germline CDR1 and CDR2: SNHLY and FYNNEI. Trimming removed 6 bases at V and 7 bases at J, with 12 bases between. CDR3 sequence: CASSTGIGGYTF. The CDR3 coding sequence is TGTGCCAGCAGCACAGGGATAGGTGGCTACACCTTC.

V is TRBV5-1 and J is TRBJ2-2, with TRBD2 identical over 10 bases. CDR3 length: 16 amino acids. Germline V gene data show CDR1 as SGHRS and CDR2 as YFSETQ. The V and J ends lost 0 bases and 9 bases, in that order; junction bases with no gene match: 8. The CDR3 region is CASSLAGAGGHRELFF. The CDR3 coding sequence is TGCGCCAGCAGCTTGGCCGGAGCGGGGGGGCACCGGGAGCTGTTTTTT.

The chain combines TRBV7-9 with TRBJ2-1; 16 bases are a match to TRBD2. The CDR3 length is 19 residues. The ends lost 5 bases at V and 7 bases at J; junction bases unmatched: 14. CDR1 and CDR2 from the germline V gene are SEHNR and FQNEAQ (reference sequence). CDR3 sequence (DNA): TGTGCCAGCAGCGTATACCCGGGACTAGCGGGGGGGCGGGGGAATGAGCAGTTCTTC. It codes for CASSVYPGLAGGRGNEQFF.

The chain recombines TRBV7-9 with TRBJ2-7; TRBD1 agrees at 10 bases. Trimming cost V 1 base and J 6 bases; bases outside gene matches: 6. Germline V gene lookup returns CDR1 SEHNR and CDR2 FQNEAQ (reference sequence). The length of the CDR3 is 15 residues. The CDR3 nucleotides are TGTGCCAGCAGCTTAGGGGAGACAGGGGGCGTCGAGCAGTACTTC. Protein product: CASSLGETGGVEQYF.

This clone was found a few times. CDR3 nucleotides: TGTGCCATCGGGGGGGAGGACGGCTACACCTTC. Encoded protein: CAIGGEDGYTF. The genes are TRBV10-3 and TRBJ1-2; possible D gene TRBD1, 5 bases. The CDR3 extends over 11 amino acids. V was cut by 8 bases and J by 8 bases, with 12 bases left in between. Germline-derived CDR1 and CDR2 are ENHRY and SYGVKD.

This clone was counted a single time. The CDR3 is CASSRRREASYEQYF. The CDR3 DNA is TGTGCCAGCAGCAGGAGGCGGGAGGCATCATACGAGCAGTACTTC. The chain couples TRBV27 to TRBJ2-7; 8 bases match TRBD2. The CDR3 has 15 residues. Germline trimming cut 6 bases from V and 4 bases from J; bases unmatched to any gene: 11. Looked up from germline, CDR1 is MNHEY and CDR2 is SMNVEV (reference sequence).

The chain couples TRBV5-1 to TRBJ2-5; 7 nucleotides line up with TRBD1. The germline CDR1 and CDR2 sequences are SGHRS and YFSETQ. The CDR3 totals 15 residues. Losses at the gene ends were 3 bases for V and 5 bases for J; bases not matched to a gene: 10. CDR3 sequence: CASSSLGQRGETQYF. In DNA, the CDR3 is TGCGCCAGCAGCTCTCTGGGACAGAGAGGGGAGACCCAGTACTTC.

The genes are TRBV29-1 and TRBJ2-1; 7 bases are shared with TRBD1. The ends lost 6 bases at V and 7 bases at J; junction bases unmatched: 6. This CDR3 has 12 amino acids. CDR1 SQVTM and CDR2 ANQGSEA come from the germline V gene. CDR3 nucleotide sequence: TGCAGCGTCCCCAGGGGGAATAATGAGCAGTTCTTC. Its protein product is CSVPRGNNEQFF.

This clone was observed a handful of times. The rearrangement links TRBV19 to TRBJ1-5, with TRBD1 matching 8 bases. V was pared by 8 bases and J by 10 bases, with 10 bases of the junction left unmatched. CDR1 is LNHDA, CDR2 SQIVND, per germline (reference sequence). CDR3 length: 13 amino acids. The CDR3: CASSRDRTAPQHF. The DNA of the CDR3 is TGTGCCAGTTCCCGGGACAGGACGGCACCCCAGCATTTT.

The genes are TRBV28 and TRBJ2-3; 9 positions agree with TRBD1. Germline CDR1 reads MDHEN; CDR2 reads SYDVKM. The CDR3 is made up of 15 amino acids. J gave up 2 bases and V 8 bases, and 8 bases lay outside the gene matches. As DNA, the CDR3 is TGTGCCAGCGCATCCGGGACAGGGTTCACAGATACGCAGTATTTT. The encoded protein is CASASGTGFTDTQYF.

The V gene is TRBV9, the J gene TRBJ2-1; the match to TRBD2 covers 16 bases. Germline V CDR1 and CDR2: SGDLS, YYNGEE. The junction had 4 bases not matched to a gene; V was cut back by 4 bases and J by 0 bases. The CDR3 consists of 18 residues. CDR3: CASSMGLAGGVSYNEQFF. The CDR3 nucleotides are TGTGCCAGCAGCATGGGACTAGCGGGAGGGGTCTCCTACAATGAGCAGTTCTTC.

The chain couples TRBV5-4 to TRBJ1-1; D gene unclear. This CDR3 comprises 14 residues. V lost 4 bases and J 4 bases, leaving 14 bases between the germline ends. The V gene's germline CDR1 is SGHNT and CDR2 YYREEE (reference sequence). The CDR3 nucleotides are TGTGCCAGCAGCCCTCGGGGAGGTGGCACTGAAGCTTTCTTT. This codes for CASSPRGGGTEAFF.